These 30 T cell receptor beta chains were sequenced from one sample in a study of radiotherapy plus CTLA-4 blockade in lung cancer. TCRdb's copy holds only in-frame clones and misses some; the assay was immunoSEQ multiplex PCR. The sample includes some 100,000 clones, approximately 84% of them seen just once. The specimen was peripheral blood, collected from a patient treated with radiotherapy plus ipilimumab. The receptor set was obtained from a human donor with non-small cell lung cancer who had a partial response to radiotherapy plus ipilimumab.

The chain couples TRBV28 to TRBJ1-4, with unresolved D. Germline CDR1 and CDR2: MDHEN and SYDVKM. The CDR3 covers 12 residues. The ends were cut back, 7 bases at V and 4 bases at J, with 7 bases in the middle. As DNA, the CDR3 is TGTGCCAGCAATCTAAATAATGAAAAACTGTTTTTT. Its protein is CASNLNNEKLFF.

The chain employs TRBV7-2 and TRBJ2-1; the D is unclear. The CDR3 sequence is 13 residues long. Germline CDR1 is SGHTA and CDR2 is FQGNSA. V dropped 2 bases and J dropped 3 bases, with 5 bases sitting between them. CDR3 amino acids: CASSLTDYNEQFF. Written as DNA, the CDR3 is TGTGCCAGCAGCTTAACTGACTACAATGAGCAGTTCTTC.

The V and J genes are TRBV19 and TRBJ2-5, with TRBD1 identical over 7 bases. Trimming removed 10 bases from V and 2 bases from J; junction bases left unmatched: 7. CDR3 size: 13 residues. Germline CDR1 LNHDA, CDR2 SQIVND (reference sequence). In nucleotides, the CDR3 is TGTGCCACGGCAGGGACAGTTCAAGAGACCCAGTACTTC. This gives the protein CATAGTVQETQYF.

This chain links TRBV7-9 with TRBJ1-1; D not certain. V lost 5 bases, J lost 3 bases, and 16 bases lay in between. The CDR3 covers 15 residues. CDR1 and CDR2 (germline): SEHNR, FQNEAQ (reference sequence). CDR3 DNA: TGTGCCAGCAGCACCTGGACGGGCGGGGACACTGAAGCTTTCTTT. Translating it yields CASSTWTGGDTEAFF.

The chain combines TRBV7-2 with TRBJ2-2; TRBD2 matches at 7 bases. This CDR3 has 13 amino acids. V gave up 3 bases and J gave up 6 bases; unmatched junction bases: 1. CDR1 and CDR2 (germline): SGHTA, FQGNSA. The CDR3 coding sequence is TGTGCCAGCAGCTTGGGGGGGTCCGGGGAGCTGTTTTTT. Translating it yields CASSLGGSGELFF.

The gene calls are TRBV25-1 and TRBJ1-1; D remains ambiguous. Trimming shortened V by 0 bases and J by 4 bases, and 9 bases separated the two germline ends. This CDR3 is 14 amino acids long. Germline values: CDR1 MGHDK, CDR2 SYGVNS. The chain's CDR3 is CASSEYREGTEAFF. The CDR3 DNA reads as TGTGCCAGCAGTGAATATCGGGAGGGCACTGAAGCTTTCTTT.

CDR3 DNA: TGTGCCAGCAGTGAAATAGCGGGAGTCTACGAGCAGTACTTC. The encoded protein is CASSEIAGVYEQYF. The rearrangement uses TRBV25-1 and TRBJ2-7, with 9 bases that match TRBD2. In germline, CDR1 is MGHDK, CDR2 SYGVNS. Losses at the gene ends were 2 bases for V and 3 bases for J; bases not matched to a gene: 2. This CDR3 has 14 residues.

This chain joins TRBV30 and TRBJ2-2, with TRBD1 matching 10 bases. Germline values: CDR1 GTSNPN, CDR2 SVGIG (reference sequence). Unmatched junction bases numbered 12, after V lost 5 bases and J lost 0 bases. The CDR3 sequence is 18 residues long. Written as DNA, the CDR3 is TGTGCCTGGGGGGGACAGGGGCTCCAACTCTCGAACACCGGGGAGCTGTTTTTT. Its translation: CAWGGQGLQLSNTGELFF.

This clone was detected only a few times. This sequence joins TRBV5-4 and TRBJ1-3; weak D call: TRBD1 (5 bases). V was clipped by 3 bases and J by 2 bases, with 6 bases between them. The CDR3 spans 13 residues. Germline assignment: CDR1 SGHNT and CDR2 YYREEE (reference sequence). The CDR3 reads CASSSDTGNTIYF. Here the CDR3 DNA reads TGTGCCAGCAGCTCGGACACTGGAAACACCATATATTTT.

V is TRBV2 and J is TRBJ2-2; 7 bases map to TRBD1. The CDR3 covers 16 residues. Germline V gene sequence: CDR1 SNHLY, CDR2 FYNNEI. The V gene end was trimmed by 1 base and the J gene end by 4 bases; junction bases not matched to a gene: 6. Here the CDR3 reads CASSEVATGSTGELFF. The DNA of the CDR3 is TGTGCCAGCAGTGAAGTCGCGACAGGGAGCACCGGGGAGCTGTTTTTT.

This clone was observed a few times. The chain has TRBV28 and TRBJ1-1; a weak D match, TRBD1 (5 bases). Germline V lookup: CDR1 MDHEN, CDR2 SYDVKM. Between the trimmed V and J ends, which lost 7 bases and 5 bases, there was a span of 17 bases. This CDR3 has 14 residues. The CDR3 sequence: CASTGGRGGTEAFF. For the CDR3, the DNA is TGTGCCAGCACGGGTGGGAGGGGCGGGACTGAAGCTTTCTTT.

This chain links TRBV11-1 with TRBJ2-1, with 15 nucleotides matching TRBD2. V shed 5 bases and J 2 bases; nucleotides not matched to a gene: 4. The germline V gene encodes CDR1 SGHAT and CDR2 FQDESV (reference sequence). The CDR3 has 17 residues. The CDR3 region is CASSPRTSGRAYNEQFF. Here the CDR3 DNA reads TGTGCCAGCAGCCCCCGGACTAGCGGGAGGGCCTACAATGAGCAGTTCTTC. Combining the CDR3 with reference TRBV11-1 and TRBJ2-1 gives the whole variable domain EAEVAQSPRYKITEKSQAVAFWCDPISGHATLYWYRQILGQGPELLVQFQDESVVDDSQLPKDRFSAERLKGVDSTLKIQPAELGDSAMYLCASSPRTSGRAYNEQFFGPGTRLTVL.

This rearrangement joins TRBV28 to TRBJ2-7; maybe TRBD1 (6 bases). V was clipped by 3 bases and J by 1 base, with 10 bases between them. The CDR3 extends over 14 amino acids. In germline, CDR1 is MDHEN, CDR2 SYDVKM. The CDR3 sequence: CASSFGQPSYEQYV. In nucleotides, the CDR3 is TGTGCCAGCAGTTTTGGACAGCCGTCCTACGAGCAGTACGTC.

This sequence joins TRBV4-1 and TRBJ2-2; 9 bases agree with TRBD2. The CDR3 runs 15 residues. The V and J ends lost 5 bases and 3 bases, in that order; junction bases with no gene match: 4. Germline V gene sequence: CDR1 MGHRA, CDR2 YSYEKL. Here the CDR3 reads CASSKGTSYTGELFF. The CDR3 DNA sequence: TGCGCCAGCAGCAAAGGGACTAGCTACACCGGGGAGCTGTTTTTT.

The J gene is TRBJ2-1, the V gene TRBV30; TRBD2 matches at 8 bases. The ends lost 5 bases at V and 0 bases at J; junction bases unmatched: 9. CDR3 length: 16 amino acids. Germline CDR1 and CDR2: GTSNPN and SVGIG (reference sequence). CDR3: CAWESSGSSSYNEQFF. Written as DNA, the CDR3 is TGTGCCTGGGAGTCTAGCGGGTCTAGCTCCTACAATGAGCAGTTCTTC.

The CDR3 spells CASNDPGGASTDTQYF. The DNA of the CDR3 is TGTGCCAGTAACGACCCGGGGGGGGCTAGCACAGATACGCAGTATTTT. The chain couples TRBV19 to TRBJ2-3, with 8 bases aligning to TRBD2. The CDR3 has 16 residues. Germline V gene sequence: CDR1 LNHDA, CDR2 SQIVND (reference sequence). Trimming at V came to 7 bases and at J to 0 bases, leaving 9 bases not matched to a gene.

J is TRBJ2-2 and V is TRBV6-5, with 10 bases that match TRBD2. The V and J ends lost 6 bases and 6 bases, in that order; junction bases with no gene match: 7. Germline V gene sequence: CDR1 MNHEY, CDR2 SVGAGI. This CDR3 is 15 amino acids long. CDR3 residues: CASSTSGMASGELFF. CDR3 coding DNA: TGTGCCAGCAGCACTAGCGGGATGGCATCCGGGGAGCTGTTTTTT.

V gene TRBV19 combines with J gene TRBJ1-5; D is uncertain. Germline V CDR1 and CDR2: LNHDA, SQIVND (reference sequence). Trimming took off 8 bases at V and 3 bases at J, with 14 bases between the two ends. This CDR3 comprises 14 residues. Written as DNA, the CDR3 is TGTGCCAGTTCGACCGGGATTTCCAATCAGCCCCAGCATTTT. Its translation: CASSTGISNQPQHF. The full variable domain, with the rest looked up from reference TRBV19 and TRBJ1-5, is DGGITQSPKYLFRKEGQNVTLSCEQNLNHDAMYWYRQDPGQGLRLIYYSQIVNDFQKGDIAEGYSVSREKKESFPLTVTSAQKNPTAFYLCASSTGISNQPQHFGDGTRLSIL.

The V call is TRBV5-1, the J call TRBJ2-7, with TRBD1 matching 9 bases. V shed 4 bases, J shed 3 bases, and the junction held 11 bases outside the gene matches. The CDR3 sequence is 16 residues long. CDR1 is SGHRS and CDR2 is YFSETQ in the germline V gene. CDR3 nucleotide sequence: TGCGCCAGCAGCGGCTCAGCCGGGACAGGGATCTACGAGCAGTACTTC. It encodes CASSGSAGTGIYEQYF.

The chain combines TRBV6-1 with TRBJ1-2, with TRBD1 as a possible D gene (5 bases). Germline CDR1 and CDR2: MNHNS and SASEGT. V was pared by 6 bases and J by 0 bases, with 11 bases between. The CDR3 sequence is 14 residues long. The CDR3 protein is CASSTRGANYGYTF. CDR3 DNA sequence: TGTGCCAGCAGCACCCGGGGGGCTAACTATGGCTACACCTTC.

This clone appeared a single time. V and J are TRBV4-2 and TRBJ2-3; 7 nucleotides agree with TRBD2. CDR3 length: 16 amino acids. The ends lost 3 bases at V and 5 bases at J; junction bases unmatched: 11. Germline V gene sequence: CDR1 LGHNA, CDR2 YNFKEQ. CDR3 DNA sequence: TGTGCCAGCAGCCATTCGGGGGGATACTTTAAAGATACGCAGTATTTT. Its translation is CASSHSGGYFKDTQYF.

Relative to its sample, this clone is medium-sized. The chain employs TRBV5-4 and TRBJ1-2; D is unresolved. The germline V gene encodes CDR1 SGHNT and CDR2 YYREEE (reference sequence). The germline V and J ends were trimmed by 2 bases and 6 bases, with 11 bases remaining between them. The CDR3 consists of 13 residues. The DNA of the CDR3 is TGTGCCAGCAGCTTCGCAACCCGAGATGGCTACACCTTC. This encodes CASSFATRDGYTF.

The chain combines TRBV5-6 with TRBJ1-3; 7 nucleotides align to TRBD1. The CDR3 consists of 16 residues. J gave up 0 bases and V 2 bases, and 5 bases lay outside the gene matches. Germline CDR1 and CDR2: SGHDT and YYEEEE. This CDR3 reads CASSFSTGSSGNTIYF. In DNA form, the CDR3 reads TGTGCCAGCAGCTTTTCGACAGGGAGCTCTGGAAACACCATATATTTT.

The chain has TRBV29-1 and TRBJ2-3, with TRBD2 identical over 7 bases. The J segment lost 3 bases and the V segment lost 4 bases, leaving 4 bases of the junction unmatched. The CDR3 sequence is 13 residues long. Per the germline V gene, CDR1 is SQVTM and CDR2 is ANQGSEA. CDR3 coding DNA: TGCAGCGTTGTAGGCGGGGGTACAGATACGCAGTATTTT. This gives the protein CSVVGGGTDTQYF.

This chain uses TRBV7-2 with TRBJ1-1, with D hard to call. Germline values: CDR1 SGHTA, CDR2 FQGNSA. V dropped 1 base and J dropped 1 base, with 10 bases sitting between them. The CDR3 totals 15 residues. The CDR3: CASSLDHSPNTEAFF. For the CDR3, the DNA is TGTGCCAGCAGCTTAGATCACAGCCCGAACACTGAAGCTTTCTTT.

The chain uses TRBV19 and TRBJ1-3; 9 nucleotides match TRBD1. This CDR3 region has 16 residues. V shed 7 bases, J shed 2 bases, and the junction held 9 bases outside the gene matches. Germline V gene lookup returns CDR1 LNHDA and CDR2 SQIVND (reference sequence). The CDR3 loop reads CASTTGQGKAGNTIYF. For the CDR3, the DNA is TGTGCCAGTACCACTGGACAGGGGAAGGCTGGAAACACCATATATTTT.

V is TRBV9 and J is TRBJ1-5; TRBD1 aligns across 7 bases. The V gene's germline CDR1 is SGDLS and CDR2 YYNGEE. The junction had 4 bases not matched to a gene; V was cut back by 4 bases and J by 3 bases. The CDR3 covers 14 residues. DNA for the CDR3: TGTGCCAGCAGCCCAGGGGGGACCAATCAGCCCCAGCATTTT. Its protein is CASSPGGTNQPQHF.

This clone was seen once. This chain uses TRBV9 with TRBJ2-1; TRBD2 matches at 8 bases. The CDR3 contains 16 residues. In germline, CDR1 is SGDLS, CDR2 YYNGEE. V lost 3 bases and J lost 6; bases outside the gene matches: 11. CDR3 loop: CASSERTSRKSNEQFF. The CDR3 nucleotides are TGTGCCAGCAGCGAAAGGACTAGCCGGAAGAGCAATGAGCAGTTCTTC.

CDR3 nucleotide sequence: TGTGCCAGTATAGACAGGGGGAGAAGCGCAGATACGCAGTATTTT. Protein sequence: CASIDRGRSADTQYF. The chain has TRBV19 and TRBJ2-3, with 9 bases identical to TRBD1. The junction had 9 bases not matched to a gene; V was cut back by 7 bases and J by 4 bases. Germline CDR1 LNHDA, CDR2 SQIVND (reference sequence). CDR3 length: 15 residues.

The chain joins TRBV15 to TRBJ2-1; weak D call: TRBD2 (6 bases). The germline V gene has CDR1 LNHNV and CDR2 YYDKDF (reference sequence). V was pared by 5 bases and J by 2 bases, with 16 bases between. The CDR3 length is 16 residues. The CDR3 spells CATSFSSALAYNEQFF. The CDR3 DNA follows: TGTGCCACCAGCTTCTCTAGCGCCTTGGCCTACAATGAGCAGTTCTTC.